This T cell receptor beta chain was documented in a study of graft-versus-host responses after intestinal transplantation. The assay was immunoSEQ multiplex PCR, and TCRdb's table has in-frame clones only and misses some. The profile covers more than 75,000 clones, with approximately 90% appearing a single time and approximately 0.35% taken by the ten largest. About this clone: The target antigen is unknown.

The CDR3 spans 13 residues. V was clipped by 1 base and J by 7 bases; unmatched bases: 3. Germline loops: CDR1 SGHAT, CDR2 FQNNGV. Overall study findings and caveats: High graft-versus-host to host-versus-graft T cell clonal ratios marked allografts of patients with graft-donor macrochimerism.

Material: unstimulated CD4+ T cells sorted from spleen or lymph node cells, obtained before transplant. V is TRBV11-2 and J is TRBJ2-5, with 7 bases that match TRBD2. This receptor was obtained from a human donor who was the organ donor for an intestinal transplant. The chain's CDR3 is CASSLAGGGTQYF. CDR3 DNA sequence: TGTGCCAGCAGCTTAGCGGGAGGAGGGACCCAGTACTTC.